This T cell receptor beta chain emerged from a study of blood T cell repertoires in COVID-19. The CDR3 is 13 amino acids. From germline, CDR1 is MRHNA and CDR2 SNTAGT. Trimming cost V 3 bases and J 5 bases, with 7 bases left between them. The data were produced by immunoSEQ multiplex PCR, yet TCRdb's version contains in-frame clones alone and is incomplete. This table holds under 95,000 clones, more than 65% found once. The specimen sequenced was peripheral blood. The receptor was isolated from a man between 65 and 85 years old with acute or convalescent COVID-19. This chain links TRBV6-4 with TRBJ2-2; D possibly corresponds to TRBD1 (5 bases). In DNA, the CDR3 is TGTGCCAGCAGTGAGCAGGGAACCGGGGAGCTGTTTTTT. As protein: CASSEQGTGELFF.